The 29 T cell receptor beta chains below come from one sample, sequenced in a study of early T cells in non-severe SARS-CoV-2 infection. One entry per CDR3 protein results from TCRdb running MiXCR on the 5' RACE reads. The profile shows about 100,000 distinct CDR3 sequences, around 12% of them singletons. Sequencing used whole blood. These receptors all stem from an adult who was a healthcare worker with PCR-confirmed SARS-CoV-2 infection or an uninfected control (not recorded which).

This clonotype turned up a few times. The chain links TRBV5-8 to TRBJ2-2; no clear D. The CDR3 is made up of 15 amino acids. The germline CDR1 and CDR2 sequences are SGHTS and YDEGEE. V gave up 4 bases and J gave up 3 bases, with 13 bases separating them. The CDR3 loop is CASSRDGGYTGELFF. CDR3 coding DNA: TGTGCCAGCAGCCGCGACGGCGGCTACACCGGGGAGCTGTTTTTT.

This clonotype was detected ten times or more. CDR3 DNA sequence: TGTGCCACCAGCATCTACAATGAGCAGTTCTTC. Protein: CATSIYNEQFF. The gene calls are TRBV24-1 and TRBJ2-1; D ambiguous. The V end lost 7 bases, the J end lost 3 bases, and 3 bases lay between the germline ends. Per the germline V gene, CDR1 is KGHDR and CDR2 is SFDVKD. The CDR3 covers 11 residues.

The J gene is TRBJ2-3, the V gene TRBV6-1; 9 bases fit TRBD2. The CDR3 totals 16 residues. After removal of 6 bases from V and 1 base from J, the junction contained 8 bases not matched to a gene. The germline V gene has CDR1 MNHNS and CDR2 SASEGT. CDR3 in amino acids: CASRARSGSRTDTQYF. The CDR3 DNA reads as TGTGCCAGCAGGGCACGTAGCGGGAGCCGCACAGATACGCAGTATTTT.

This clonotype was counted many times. The CDR3 sequence: CASSKAGGMGTDTQYF. The CDR3 bases are TGTGCCAGCAGCAAGGCGGGAGGGATGGGCACAGATACGCAGTATTTT. The chain joins TRBV5-4 to TRBJ2-3, with 9 bases fitting TRBD2. V dropped 4 bases and J dropped 1; count of bases not matched to a gene: 7. The CDR3 totals 16 residues. Germline V gene sequence: CDR1 SGHNT, CDR2 YYREEE (reference sequence).

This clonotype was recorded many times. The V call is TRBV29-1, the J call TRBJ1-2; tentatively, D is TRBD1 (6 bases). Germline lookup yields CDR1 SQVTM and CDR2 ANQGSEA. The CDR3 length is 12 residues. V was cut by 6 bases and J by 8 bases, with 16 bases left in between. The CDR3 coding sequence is TGCAGCGTCGCAGAACAGGGATACGGCTACACCTTC. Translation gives CSVAEQGYGYTF.

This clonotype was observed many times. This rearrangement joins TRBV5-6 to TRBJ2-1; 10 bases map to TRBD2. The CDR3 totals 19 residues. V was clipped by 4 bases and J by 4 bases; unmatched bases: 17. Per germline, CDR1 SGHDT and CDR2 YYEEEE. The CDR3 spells CASSTGQATSGKLYNEQFF. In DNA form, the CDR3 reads TGTGCCAGCAGCACGGGACAGGCCACTAGCGGGAAATTGTACAATGAGCAGTTCTTC.

The CDR3 spells CASSQAQSNEQYF. The CDR3 DNA follows: TGTGCCAGCAGCCAAGCCCAGTCGAACGAGCAGTACTTC. The V gene is TRBV4-2, the J gene TRBJ2-7; no firm D call. CDR3 length: 13 amino acids. Germline V lookup: CDR1 LGHNA, CDR2 YNFKEQ. Trimming shortened V by 1 base and J by 5 bases, and 9 bases separated the two germline ends.

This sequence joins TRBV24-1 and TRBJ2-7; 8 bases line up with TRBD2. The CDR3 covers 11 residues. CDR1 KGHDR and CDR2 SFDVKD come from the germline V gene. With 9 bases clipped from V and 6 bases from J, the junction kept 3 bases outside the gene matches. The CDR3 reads CATGTRSEQYF. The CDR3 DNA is TGTGCCACCGGGACTAGAAGCGAGCAGTACTTC.

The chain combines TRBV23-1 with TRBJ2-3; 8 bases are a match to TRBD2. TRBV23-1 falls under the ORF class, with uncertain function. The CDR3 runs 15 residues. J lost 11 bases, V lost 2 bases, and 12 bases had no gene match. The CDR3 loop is CASSQPPGGPRGQYF. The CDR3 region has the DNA TGCGCCAGCAGTCAACCCCCGGGAGGGCCGCGGGGGCAGTATTTT.

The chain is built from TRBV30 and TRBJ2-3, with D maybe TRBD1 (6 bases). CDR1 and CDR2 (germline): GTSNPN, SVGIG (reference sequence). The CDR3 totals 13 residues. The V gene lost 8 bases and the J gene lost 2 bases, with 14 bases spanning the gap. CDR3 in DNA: TGTGCCCAGGGGATGGGGCCCACAGATACGCAGTATTTT. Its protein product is CAQGMGPTDTQYF.

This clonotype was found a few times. The CDR3 DNA reads TGCAGCGTTGGGACAGCTCACACCGGGGAGCTGTTTTTT. Amino acid sequence: CSVGTAHTGELFF. The chain uses TRBV29-1 and TRBJ2-2; a possible D gene is TRBD1 (6 bases). Trimming left V 4 bases short and J 3 bases short, with 9 bases between. This CDR3 is built from 13 residues. CDR1 and CDR2 from the germline V gene are SQVTM and ANQGSEA.

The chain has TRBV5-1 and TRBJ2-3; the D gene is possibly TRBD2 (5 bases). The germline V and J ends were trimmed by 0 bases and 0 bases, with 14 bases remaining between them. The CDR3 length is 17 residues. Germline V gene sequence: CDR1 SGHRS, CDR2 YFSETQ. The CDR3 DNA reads TGCGCCAGCAGCTTGGCTTGGTCGAGCGGCAGCACAGATACGCAGTATTTT. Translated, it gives CASSLAWSSGSTDTQYF.

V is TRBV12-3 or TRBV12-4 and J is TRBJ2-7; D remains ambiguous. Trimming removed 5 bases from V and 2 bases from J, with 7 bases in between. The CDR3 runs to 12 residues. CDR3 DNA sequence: TGTGCCAGCAGTCCTTCGGCCTACGAGCAGTACTTC. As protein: CASSPSAYEQYF.

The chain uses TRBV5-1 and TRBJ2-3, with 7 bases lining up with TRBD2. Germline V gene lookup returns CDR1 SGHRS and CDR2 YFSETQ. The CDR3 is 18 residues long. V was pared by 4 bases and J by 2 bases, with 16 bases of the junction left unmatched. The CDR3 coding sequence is TGCGCCAGCAGCCCGACGATAGTAGCGGGTTATGACACAGATACGCAGTATTTT. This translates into CASSPTIVAGYDTDTQYF.

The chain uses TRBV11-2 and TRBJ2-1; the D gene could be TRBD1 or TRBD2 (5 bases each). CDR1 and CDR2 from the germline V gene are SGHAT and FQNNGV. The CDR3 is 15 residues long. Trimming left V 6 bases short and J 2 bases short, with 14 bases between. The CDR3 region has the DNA TGTGCCAGCAGTAGTACGGGACGCACCTACAATGAGCAGTTCTTC. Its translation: CASSSTGRTYNEQFF.

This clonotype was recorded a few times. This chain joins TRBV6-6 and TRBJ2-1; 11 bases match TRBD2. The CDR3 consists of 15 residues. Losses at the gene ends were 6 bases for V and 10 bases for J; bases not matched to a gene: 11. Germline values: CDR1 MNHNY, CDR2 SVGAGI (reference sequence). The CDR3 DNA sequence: TGTGCCAGCAGAATAGGTAGCGGGAGGGCCCACGAGCAGTTCTTC. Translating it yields CASRIGSGRAHEQFF.

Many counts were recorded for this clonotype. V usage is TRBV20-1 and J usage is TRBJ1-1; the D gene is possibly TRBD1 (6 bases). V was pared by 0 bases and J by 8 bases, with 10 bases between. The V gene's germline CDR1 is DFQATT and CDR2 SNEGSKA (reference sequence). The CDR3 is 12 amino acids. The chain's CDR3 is CSAREIRGEAFF. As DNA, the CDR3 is TGCAGTGCTAGAGAAATTAGGGGGGAAGCTTTCTTT.

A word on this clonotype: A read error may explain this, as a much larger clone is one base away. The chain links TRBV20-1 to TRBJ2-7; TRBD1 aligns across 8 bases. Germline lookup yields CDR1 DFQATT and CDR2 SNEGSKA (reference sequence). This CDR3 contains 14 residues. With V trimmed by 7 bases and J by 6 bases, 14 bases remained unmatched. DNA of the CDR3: TGCAGTGACCCCACTGGGACAGGTGGCCGCGAGCAGTACTTC. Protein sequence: CSDPTGTGGREQYF.

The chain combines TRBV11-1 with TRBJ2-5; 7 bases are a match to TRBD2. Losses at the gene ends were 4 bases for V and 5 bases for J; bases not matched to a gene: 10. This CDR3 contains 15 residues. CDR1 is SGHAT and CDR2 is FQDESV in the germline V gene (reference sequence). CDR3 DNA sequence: TGTGCCAGCAGCTGGAGTTCTAGCGGTGGGGAGACCCAGTACTTC. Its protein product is CASSWSSSGGETQYF.

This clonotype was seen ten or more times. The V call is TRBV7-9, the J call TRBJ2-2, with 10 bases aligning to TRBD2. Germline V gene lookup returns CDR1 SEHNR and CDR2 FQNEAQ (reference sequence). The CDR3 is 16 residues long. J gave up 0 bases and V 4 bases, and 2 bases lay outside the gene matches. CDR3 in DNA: TGTGCCAGCAGCTGGAGCGGGAGGGCGAACACCGGGGAGCTGTTTTTT. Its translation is CASSWSGRANTGELFF.

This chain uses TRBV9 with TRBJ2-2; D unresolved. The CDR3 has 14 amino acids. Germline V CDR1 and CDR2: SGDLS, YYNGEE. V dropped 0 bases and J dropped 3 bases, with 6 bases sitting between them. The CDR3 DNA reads TGTGCCAGCAGCGTAGCACTGTACACCGGGGAGCTGTTTTTT. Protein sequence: CASSVALYTGELFF.

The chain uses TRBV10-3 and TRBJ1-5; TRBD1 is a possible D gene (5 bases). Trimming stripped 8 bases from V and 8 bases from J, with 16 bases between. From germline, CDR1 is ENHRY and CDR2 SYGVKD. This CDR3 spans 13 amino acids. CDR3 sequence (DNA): TGTGCCATCCAGGGATCTGACAGAGAGCCCCAGCATTTT. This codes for CAIQGSDREPQHF.

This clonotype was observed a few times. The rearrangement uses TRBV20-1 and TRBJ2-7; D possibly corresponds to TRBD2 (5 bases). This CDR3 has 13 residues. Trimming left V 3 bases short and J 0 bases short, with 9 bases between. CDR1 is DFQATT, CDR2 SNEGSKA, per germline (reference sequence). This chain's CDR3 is CSARRVGSYEQYF. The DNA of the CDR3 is TGCAGTGCTAGGAGGGTAGGCTCCTACGAGCAGTACTTC.

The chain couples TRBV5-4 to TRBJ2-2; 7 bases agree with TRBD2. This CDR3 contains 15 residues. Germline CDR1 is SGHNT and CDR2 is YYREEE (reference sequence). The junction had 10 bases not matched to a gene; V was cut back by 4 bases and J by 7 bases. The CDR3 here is CASSVGLGRSGELFF. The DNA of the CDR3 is TGTGCCAGCAGCGTCGGACTAGGACGGAGCGGGGAGCTGTTTTTT.

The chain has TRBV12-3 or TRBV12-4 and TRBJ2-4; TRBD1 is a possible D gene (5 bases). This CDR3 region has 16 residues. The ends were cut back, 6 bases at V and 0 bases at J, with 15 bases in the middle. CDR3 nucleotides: TGTGCCAGCAGCCACCCAGGGATACTAGCCAAAAACATTCAGTACTTC. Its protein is CASSHPGILAKNIQYF.

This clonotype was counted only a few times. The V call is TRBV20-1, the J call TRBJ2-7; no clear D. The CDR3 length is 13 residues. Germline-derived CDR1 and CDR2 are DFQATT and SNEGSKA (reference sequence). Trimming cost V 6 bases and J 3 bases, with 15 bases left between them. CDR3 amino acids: CSAKLETDYEQYF. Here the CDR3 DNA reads TGCAGTGCCAAACTCGAAACCGACTACGAGCAGTACTTC.

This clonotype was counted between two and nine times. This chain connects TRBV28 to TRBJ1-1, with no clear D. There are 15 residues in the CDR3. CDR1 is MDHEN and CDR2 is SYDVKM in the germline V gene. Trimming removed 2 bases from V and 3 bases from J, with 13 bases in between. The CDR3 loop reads CASSLGWQVDTEAFF. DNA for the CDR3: TGTGCCAGCAGTTTAGGTTGGCAGGTTGACACTGAAGCTTTCTTT. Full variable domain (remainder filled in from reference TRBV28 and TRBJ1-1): DVKVTQSSRYLVKRTGEKVFLECVQDMDHENMFWYRQDPGLGLRLIYFSYDVKMKEKGDIPEGYSVSREKKERFSLILESASTNQTSMYLCASSLGWQVDTEAFFGQGTRLTVV.

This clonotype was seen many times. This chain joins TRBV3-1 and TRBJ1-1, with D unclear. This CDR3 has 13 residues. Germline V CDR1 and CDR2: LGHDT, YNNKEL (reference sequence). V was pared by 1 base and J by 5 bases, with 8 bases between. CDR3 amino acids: CASSQVLGTEAFF. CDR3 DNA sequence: TGTGCCAGCAGCCAAGTGTTGGGGACTGAAGCTTTCTTT.

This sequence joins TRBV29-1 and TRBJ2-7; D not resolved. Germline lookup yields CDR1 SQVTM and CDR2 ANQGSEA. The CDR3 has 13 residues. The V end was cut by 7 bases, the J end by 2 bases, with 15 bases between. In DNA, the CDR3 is TGCAGCGGGATACACCCTCCCACCTACGAGCAGTACTTC. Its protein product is CSGIHPPTYEQYF.